What follows are 26 T cell receptor beta chains derived from one specimen sequenced in a study of human T cells and chemical hapten exposure. Sample time point: patch test 1, 2 weeks after DPC sensitization. Documented treatment: therapeutic diphenylcyclopropenone sensitization with weekly scalp DPC. TCRdb re-called the RACE reads through MiXCR, storing one row per CDR3 protein. The data hold 95,000 to 150,000 distinct CDR3 sequences, with about 13% observed a single time. Sequenced here: whole blood, sampled in connection with sensitization to the hapten diphenylcyclopropenone (DPC). These receptors were collected from a man between 18 and 35 years old with alopecia areata. Some clones in this sample may be carry-over from other donors' samples.

This clonotype was detected a few times. A read error may produce the germline difference seen at one junction end. This chain connects TRBV12-3 or TRBV12-4 to TRBJ2-4; D remains unclear. This CDR3 region has 12 residues. The CDR3 DNA is TGTGCCAGCAGTCTAGCCAAAAACATTCAGTACTTC. This codes for CASSLAKNIQYF.

There are many counts of this clonotype. The chain couples TRBV10-3 to TRBJ1-5; D is uncertain. Germline V gene sequence: CDR1 ENHRY, CDR2 SYGVKD. CDR3 length: 14 amino acids. Trimming removed 7 bases from V and 0 bases from J, with 10 bases in between. This CDR3 is CAINGDNSNQPQHF. The CDR3 DNA sequence: TGTGCCATCAACGGAGACAATAGCAATCAGCCCCAGCATTTT.

This clonotype was seen a handful of times. The V and J genes are TRBV11-2 and TRBJ2-7, with D perhaps matching TRBD2 (5 bases). The V and J ends lost 7 bases and 9 bases respectively, with 13 bases between them. Germline CDR1 and CDR2: SGHAT and FQNNGV. This CDR3 has 11 amino acids. This chain's CDR3 is CASIKAGVQYF. The CDR3 DNA reads TGTGCCAGCATCAAGGCCGGGGTGCAGTACTTC.

This clonotype was recorded a few times. The chain couples TRBV20-1 to TRBJ2-1; 8 bases fit TRBD1. V was clipped by 3 bases and J by 7 bases; unmatched bases: 8. The germline CDR1 and CDR2 sequences are DFQATT and SNEGSKA (reference sequence). This CDR3 has 14 amino acids. The CDR3 nucleotides are TGCAGTGCTAGTCCGGGACAGGTGATGAATGAGCAGTTCTTC. Amino acids: CSASPGQVMNEQFF.

The table lists this clonotype with a few counts. This sequence joins TRBV5-1 and TRBJ2-6; D is uncertain. Trimming removed 0 bases at V and 0 bases at J, with 4 bases between. The CDR3 has 15 residues. Per germline, CDR1 SGHRS and CDR2 YFSETQ. For the CDR3, the DNA is TGCGCCAGCAGCTTGGCCGACTCTGGGGCCAACGTCCTGACTTTC. It codes for CASSLADSGANVLTF.

This sequence joins TRBV7-9 and TRBJ2-3; D ambiguous. The CDR3 has 15 residues. Germline CDR1 is SEHNR and CDR2 is FQNEAQ (reference sequence). The V end lost 4 bases, the J end lost 2 bases, and 13 bases lay between the germline ends. CDR3 DNA: TGTGCCAGCAGCTCAGCAAGGGATTTCACAGATACGCAGTATTTT. This codes for CASSSARDFTDTQYF.

This clonotype was seen at least ten times. The chain couples TRBV6-4 to TRBJ2-3; 11 bases are shared with TRBD2. CDR1 is MRHNA and CDR2 is SNTAGT in the germline V gene. The V and J ends lost 0 bases and 4 bases, in that order; junction bases with no gene match: 0. CDR3 length equals 15 residues. In DNA form, the CDR3 reads TGTGCCAGCAGTGACTCTAGCGGGGGGGCAGATACGCAGTATTTT. Its protein product is CASSDSSGGADTQYF.

V usage is TRBV9 and J usage is TRBJ2-5; D might be TRBD2 (6 bases). The germline V gene encodes CDR1 SGDLS and CDR2 YYNGEE. The V and J ends lost 3 bases and 5 bases respectively, with 11 bases between them. This CDR3 comprises 13 residues. DNA of the CDR3: TGTGCCAGCAGCGAGCGGGCTGGGGAGACCCAGTACTTC. Translated: CASSERAGETQYF.

This clonotype came up many times. V is TRBV7-9 and J is TRBJ1-4; D call uncertain. The CDR3 has 15 residues. V was cut by 2 bases and J by 7 bases, with 14 bases left in between. Germline CDR1 and CDR2: SEHNR and FQNEAQ (reference sequence). Here the CDR3 reads CASSLMTLPGEKLFF. The CDR3 DNA follows: TGTGCCAGCAGCTTAATGACTCTCCCGGGTGAAAAACTGTTTTTT.

The V and J genes are TRBV5-5 and TRBJ1-5; the D gene is possibly TRBD1 (6 bases). Trimming pared 7 bases from V and 7 bases from J, leaving 21 bases between. The CDR3 runs to 15 residues. The V gene's germline CDR1 is SGHKS and CDR2 YYEKEE (reference sequence). CDR3 residues: CASPPQGRLGQPQHF. The CDR3 nucleotides are TGTGCCAGCCCACCCCAGGGGCGGCTGGGCCAGCCCCAGCATTTT. Complete variable domain (other parts from reference TRBV5-5 and TRBJ1-5): DAGVTQSPTHLIKTRGQQVTLRCSPISGHKSVSWYQQVLGQGPQFIFQYYEKEERGRGNFPDRFSARQFPNYSSELNVNALLLGDSALYLCASPPQGRLGQPQHFGDGTRLSIL.

V gene TRBV4-1 combines with J gene TRBJ2-2; 11 positions agree with TRBD2. The CDR3 spans 15 residues. Unmatched junction bases numbered 7, after V lost 7 bases and J lost 6 bases. The germline V gene encodes CDR1 MGHRA and CDR2 YSYEKL. The CDR3 here is CASTRLAGIPGELFF. Written as DNA, the CDR3 is TGCGCCAGCACCCGACTAGCGGGGATCCCCGGGGAGCTGTTTTTT.

The sample holds a few counts of this clonotype. The chain links TRBV11-2 to TRBJ2-7; 10 bases line up with TRBD2. V lost 4 bases to trimming and J lost 7 bases; unmatched junction nucleotides: 10. CDR1 is SGHAT, CDR2 FQNNGV, per germline. The CDR3 is made up of 15 amino acids. Written as DNA, the CDR3 is TGTGCCAGCAGCTCCCCTAGCGGGGGTATTCCAGAGCAGTACTTC. It encodes CASSSPSGGIPEQYF.

This clonotype was seen more than once but under ten times. This chain connects TRBV7-9 to TRBJ2-1, with 8 bases fitting TRBD2. Trimming removed 4 bases from V and 4 bases from J; junction bases left unmatched: 6. The CDR3 contains 15 residues. Germline CDR1 is SEHNR and CDR2 is FQNEAQ (reference sequence). The CDR3 DNA follows: TGTGCCAGCAGCTCGGGAGGGCTAGCGTACAATGAGCAGTTCTTC. Translating gives CASSSGGLAYNEQFF.

This chain joins TRBV28 and TRBJ2-6; 8 positions agree with TRBD1. In germline, CDR1 is MDHEN, CDR2 SYDVKM. V was pared by 6 bases and J by 2 bases, with 3 bases of the junction left unmatched. CDR3 size: 15 residues. The CDR3 is CASRMTGAGANVLTF. Here the CDR3 DNA reads TGTGCCAGCAGAATGACAGGGGCTGGGGCCAACGTCCTGACTTTC.

This clonotype was observed a handful of times. The chain links TRBV12-3 or TRBV12-4 to TRBJ2-5; 14 nucleotides align to TRBD2. Losses at the gene ends were 6 bases for V and 1 base for J; bases not matched to a gene: 7. The CDR3 has 17 residues. CDR3 sequence (DNA): TGTGCCAGCAGACCTGGGACTAGCGGGGGTGTCCAAGAGACCCAGTACTTC. It yields the protein CASRPGTSGGVQETQYF.

This clonotype was seen many times. The J gene is TRBJ2-1, the V gene TRBV6-2 or TRBV6-3; 10 nucleotides agree with TRBD1. This CDR3 region has 13 residues. The junction had 9 bases not matched to a gene; V was cut back by 10 bases and J by 9 bases. Germline V CDR1 and CDR2: MNHEY, SVGEGT. The CDR3: CAIRDRGHPEQFF. The CDR3 DNA reads as TGTGCCATCCGGGACAGGGGTCACCCTGAGCAGTTCTTC.

The V call is TRBV7-2, the J call TRBJ2-5, with TRBD2 matching 9 bases. V was clipped by 5 bases and J by 5 bases; unmatched bases: 6. The CDR3 extends over 14 amino acids. Germline-derived CDR1 and CDR2 are SGHTA and FQGNSA. The CDR3 spells CASSPRGGAETQYF. The CDR3 nucleotides read TGTGCCAGCAGCCCCCGCGGGGGGGCGGAGACCCAGTACTTC.

The genes are TRBV6-5 and TRBJ1-4; the D is unclear. The CDR3 runs 14 residues. Trimming took off 2 bases at V and 8 bases at J, with 12 bases between the two ends. The germline V gene encodes CDR1 MNHEY and CDR2 SVGAGI. CDR3 in amino acids: CASSYRINMEKLFF. As DNA, the CDR3 is TGTGCCAGCAGTTACAGGATCAATATGGAAAAACTGTTTTTT.

The chain couples TRBV12-3 or TRBV12-4 to TRBJ1-4; D might be TRBD1 (6 bases). The CDR3 runs 15 residues. Trimming removed 3 bases at V and 5 bases at J, with 13 bases between. Written as DNA, the CDR3 is TGTGCCAGCAGTTTTGCGGCGGGACAAAATGAAAAACTGTTTTTT. This codes for CASSFAAGQNEKLFF.

This clonotype has just a few counts. J is TRBJ2-1 and V is TRBV4-3; D is unclear. V was shortened by 3 bases and J by 9 bases, with 9 bases between the two germline ends. Germline CDR1 LGHNA, CDR2 YSLEER. The CDR3 has 12 residues. CDR3 region: CASSHRDREQFF. In DNA form, the CDR3 reads TGCGCCAGCAGCCACAGAGATCGTGAGCAGTTCTTC.

Ten or more counts support this clonotype. CDR3 coding DNA: TGCAGTGCTAGGAGGAAGAACACTGAAGCTTTCTTT. Protein sequence: CSARRKNTEAFF. The chain carries TRBV20-1 and TRBJ1-1; D gene unclear. V was shortened by 3 bases and J by 1 base, with 6 bases between the two germline ends. The CDR3 consists of 12 residues. Germline values: CDR1 DFQATT, CDR2 SNEGSKA (reference sequence).

The chain has TRBV5-1 and TRBJ2-7; D is unclear. Per the germline V gene, CDR1 is SGHRS and CDR2 is YFSETQ. CDR3 length equals 9 residues. Trimming took 10 bases from V and 5 from J, leaving 7 bases between them. The CDR3 DNA reads TGCGCCCCGTCTCACGAGCAGTACTTC. This codes for CAPSHEQYF.

This clonotype was seen many times. The rearrangement links TRBV7-8 to TRBJ2-1; 8 bases agree with TRBD1. CDR1 and CDR2 from the germline V gene are SGHVS and FQNEAQ. V was pared by 5 bases and J by 6 bases, with 3 bases of the junction left unmatched. CDR3 length equals 13 residues. The CDR3 DNA reads TGTGCCAGCAGCCGGGACAGGCGCAATGAGCAGTTCTTC. Translated, it gives CASSRDRRNEQFF.

The genes are TRBV28 and TRBJ1-2, with 7 bases fitting TRBD1. This CDR3 is 13 amino acids long. V was pared by 9 bases and J by 2 bases, with 6 bases of the junction left unmatched. Per germline, CDR1 MDHEN and CDR2 SYDVKM. CDR3 sequence reads: CASTVQGNYGYTF. In DNA form, the CDR3 reads TGTGCCAGTACGGTACAGGGGAACTATGGCTACACCTTC.

This clonotype was seen a few times. This chain uses TRBV11-2 with TRBJ2-5; TRBD1 matches 7 bases. The CDR3 extends over 16 amino acids. V lost 5 bases, J lost 7 bases, and 16 bases stayed unmatched. Germline V gene sequence: CDR1 SGHAT, CDR2 FQNNGV. The CDR3 DNA follows: TGTGCCAGCAGCATTAGGACAGGCCCCCTAACAGGGACCCAGTACTTC. It codes for CASSIRTGPLTGTQYF.

This clonotype was picked up a small number of times. The V gene is TRBV7-9, the J gene TRBJ2-5; D call uncertain. Germline CDR1 and CDR2: SEHNR and FQNEAQ (reference sequence). Trimming left V 5 bases short and J 5 bases short, with 6 bases between. The CDR3 is 11 residues long. This CDR3 reads CASSQSETQYF. The CDR3 DNA is TGTGCCAGCAGCCAATCGGAGACCCAGTACTTC.